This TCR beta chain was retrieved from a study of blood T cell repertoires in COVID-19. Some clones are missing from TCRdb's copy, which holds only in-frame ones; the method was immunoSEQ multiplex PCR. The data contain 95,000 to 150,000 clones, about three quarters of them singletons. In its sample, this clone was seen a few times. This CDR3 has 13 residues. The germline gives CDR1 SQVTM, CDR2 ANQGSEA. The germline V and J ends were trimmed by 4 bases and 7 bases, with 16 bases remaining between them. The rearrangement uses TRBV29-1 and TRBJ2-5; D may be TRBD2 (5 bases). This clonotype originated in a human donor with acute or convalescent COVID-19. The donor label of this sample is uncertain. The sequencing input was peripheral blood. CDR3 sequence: CSVGSGARGTQYF. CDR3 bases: TGCAGCGTTGGGAGCGGTGCTCGGGGGACCCAGTACTTC.